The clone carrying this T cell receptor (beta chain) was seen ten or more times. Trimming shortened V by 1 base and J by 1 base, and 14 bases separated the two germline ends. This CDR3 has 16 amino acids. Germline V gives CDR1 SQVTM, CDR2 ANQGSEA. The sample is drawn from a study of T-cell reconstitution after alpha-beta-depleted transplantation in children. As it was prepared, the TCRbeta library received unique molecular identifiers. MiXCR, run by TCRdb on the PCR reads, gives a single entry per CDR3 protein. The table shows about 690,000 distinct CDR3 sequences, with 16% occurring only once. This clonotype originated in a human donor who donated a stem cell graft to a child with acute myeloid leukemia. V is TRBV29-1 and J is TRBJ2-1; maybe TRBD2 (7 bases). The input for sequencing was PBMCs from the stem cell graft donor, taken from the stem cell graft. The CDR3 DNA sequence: TGCAGCGTTGAAGGGGGGGGCCCCTATTCCTACAATGAGCAGTTCTTC. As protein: CSVEGGGPYSYNEQFF.